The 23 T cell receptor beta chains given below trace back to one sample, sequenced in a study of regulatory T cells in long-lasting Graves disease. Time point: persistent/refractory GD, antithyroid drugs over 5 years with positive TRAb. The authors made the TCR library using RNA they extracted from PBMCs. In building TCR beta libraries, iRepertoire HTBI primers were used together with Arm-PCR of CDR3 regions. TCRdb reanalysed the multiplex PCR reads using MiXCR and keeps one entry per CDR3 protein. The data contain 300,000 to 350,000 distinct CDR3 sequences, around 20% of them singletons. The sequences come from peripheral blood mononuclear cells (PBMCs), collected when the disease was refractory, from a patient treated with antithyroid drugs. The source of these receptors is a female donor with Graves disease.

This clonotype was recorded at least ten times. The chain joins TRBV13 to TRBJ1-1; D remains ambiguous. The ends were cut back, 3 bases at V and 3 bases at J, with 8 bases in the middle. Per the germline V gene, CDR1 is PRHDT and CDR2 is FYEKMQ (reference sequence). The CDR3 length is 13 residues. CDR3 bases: TGTGCCAGCAGCTTGACGGCGGACACTGAAGCTTTCTTT. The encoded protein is CASSLTADTEAFF.

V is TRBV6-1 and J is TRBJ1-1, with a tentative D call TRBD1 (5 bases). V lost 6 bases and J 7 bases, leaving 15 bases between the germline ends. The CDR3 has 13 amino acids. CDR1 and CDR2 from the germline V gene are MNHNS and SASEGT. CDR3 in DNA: TGTGCCAGCAGCCCCGCCGCGGGGGGTGAAGCTTTCTTT. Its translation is CASSPAAGGEAFF.

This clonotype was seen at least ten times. In nucleotides, the CDR3 is TGTGCCAGCAGTTCAGTTGGGGTTTATGGCTACACCTTC. Translating it yields CASSSVGVYGYTF. The J gene is TRBJ1-2, the V gene TRBV12-3 or TRBV12-4; D gene unclear. The CDR3 covers 13 residues. Between the trimmed V and J ends, which lost 4 bases and 5 bases, there was a span of 11 bases.

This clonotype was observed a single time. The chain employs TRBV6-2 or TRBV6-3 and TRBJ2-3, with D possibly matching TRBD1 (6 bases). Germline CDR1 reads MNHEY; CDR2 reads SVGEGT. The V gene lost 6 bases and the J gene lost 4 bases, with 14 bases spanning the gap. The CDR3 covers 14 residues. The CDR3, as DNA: TGTGCCAGCAGGGGAACTACAGGGCCAGATACGCAGTATTTT. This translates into CASRGTTGPDTQYF.

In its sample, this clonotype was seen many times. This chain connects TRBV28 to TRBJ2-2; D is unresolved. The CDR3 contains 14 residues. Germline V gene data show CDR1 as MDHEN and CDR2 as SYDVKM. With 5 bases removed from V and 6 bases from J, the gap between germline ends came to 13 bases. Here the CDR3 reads CASSGPAVAGELFF. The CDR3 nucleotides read TGTGCCAGCAGTGGGCCTGCCGTGGCCGGGGAGCTGTTTTTT. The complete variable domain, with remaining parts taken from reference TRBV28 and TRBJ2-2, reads DVKVTQSSRYLVKRTGEKVFLECVQDMDHENMFWYRQDPGLGLRLIYFSYDVKMKEKGDIPEGYSVSREKKERFSLILESASTNQTSMYLCASSGPAVAGELFFGEGSRLTVL.

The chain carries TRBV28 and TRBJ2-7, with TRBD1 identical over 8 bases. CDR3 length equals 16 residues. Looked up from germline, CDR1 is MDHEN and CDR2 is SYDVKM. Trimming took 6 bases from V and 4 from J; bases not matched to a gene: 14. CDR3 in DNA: TGTGCCAGCAGCCAGTCTACAGGGGGGCCTACTTACGAGCAGTACTTC. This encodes CASSQSTGGPTYEQYF.

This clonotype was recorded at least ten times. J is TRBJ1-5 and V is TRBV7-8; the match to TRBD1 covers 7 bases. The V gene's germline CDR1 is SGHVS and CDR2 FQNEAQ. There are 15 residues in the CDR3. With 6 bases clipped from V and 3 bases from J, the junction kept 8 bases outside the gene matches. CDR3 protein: CASRLTGTVNQPQHF. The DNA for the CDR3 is TGTGCCAGCAGATTGACAGGGACAGTCAATCAGCCCCAGCATTTT.

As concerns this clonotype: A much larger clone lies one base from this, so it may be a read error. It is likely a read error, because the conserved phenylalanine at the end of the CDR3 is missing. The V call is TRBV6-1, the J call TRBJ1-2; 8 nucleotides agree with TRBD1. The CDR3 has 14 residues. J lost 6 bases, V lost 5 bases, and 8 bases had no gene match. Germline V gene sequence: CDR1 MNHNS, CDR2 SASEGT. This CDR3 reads CASSRDRRSDGYTY. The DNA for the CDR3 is TGTGCCAGCAGTCGGGACAGGCGTTCGGATGGCTACACCTAC.

CDR3 residues: CASSPALRESETQYF. The CDR3 DNA sequence: TGCGCCAGCAGCCCAGCACTGAGGGAATCGGAGACCCAGTACTTC. The chain combines TRBV4-3 with TRBJ2-5; tentatively, D is TRBD2 (5 bases). The CDR3 contains 15 residues. The germline gives CDR1 LGHNA, CDR2 YSLEER. The V gene lost 4 bases and the J gene lost 5 bases, with 17 bases spanning the gap.

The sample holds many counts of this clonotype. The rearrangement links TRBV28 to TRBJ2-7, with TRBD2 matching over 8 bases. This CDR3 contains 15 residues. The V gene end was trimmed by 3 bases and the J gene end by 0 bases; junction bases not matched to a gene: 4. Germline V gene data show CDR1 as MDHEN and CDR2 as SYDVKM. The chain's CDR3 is CASSFSGKLSYEQYF. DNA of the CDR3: TGTGCCAGCAGTTTTAGCGGGAAGCTCTCCTACGAGCAGTACTTC.

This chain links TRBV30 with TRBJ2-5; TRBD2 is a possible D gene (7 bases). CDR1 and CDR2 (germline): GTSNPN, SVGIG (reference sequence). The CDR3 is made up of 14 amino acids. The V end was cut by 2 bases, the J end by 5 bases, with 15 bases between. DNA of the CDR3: TGTGCCTGGAGTTGGGGGGGGGCACGGGAGACCCAGTACTTC. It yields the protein CAWSWGGARETQYF. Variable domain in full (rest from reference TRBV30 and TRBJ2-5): SQTIHQWPATLVQPVGSPLSLECTVEGTSNPNLYWYRQAAGRGLQLLFYSVGIGQISSEVPQNLSASRPQDRQFILSSKKLLLSDSGFYLCAWSWGGARETQYFGPGTRLLVL.

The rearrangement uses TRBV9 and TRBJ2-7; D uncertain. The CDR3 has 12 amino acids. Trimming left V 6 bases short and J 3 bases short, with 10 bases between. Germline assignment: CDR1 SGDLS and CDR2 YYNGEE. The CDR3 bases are TGTGCCAGCACCCGTAATGTCTACGAGCAGTACTTC. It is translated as CASTRNVYEQYF.

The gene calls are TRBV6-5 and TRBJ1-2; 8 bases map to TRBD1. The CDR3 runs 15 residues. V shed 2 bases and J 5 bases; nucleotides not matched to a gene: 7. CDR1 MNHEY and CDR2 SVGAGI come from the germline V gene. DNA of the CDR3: TGTGCCAGCAGTTACCCGGACAGGGCTGGGTATGGCTACACCTTC. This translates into CASSYPDRAGYGYTF.

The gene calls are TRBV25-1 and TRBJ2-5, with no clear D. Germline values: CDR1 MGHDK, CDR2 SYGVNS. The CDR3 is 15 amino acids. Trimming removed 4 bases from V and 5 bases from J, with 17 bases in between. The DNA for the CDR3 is TGTGCCAGCAGTGGACGGACCCGACCCCCCGAGACCCAGTACTTC. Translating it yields CASSGRTRPPETQYF.

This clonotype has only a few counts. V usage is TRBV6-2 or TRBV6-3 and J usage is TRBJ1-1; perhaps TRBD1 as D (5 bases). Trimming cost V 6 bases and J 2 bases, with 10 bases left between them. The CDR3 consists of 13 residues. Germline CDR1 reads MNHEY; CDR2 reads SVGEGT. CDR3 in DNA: TGTGCCAGCAGCCAAGGACAAAACACTGAAGCTTTCTTT. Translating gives CASSQGQNTEAFF.

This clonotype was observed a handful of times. CDR3 loop: CASRGAGTGNQPQHF. DNA of the CDR3: TGTGCCAGCAGAGGCGCGGGGACGGGCAATCAGCCCCAGCATTTT. This chain joins TRBV6-1 and TRBJ1-5, with D perhaps TRBD1 (5 bases). Trimming removed 6 bases at V and 2 bases at J, with 14 bases between. CDR1 MNHNS and CDR2 SASEGT come from the germline V gene. The CDR3 spans 15 residues.

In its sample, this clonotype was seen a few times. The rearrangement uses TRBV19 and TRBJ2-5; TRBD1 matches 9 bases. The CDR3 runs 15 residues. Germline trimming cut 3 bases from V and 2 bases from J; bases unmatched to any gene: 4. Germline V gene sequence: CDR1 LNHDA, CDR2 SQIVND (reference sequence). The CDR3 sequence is CASSITGGSQETQYF. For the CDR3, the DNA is TGTGCCAGTAGTATCACAGGGGGCTCGCAAGAGACCCAGTACTTC.

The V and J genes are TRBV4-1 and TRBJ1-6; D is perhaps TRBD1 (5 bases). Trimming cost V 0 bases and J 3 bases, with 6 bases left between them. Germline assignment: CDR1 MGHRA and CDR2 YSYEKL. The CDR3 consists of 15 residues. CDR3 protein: CASSQEGVYNSPLHF. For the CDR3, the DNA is TGCGCCAGCAGCCAAGAGGGGGTCTATAATTCACCCCTCCACTTT.

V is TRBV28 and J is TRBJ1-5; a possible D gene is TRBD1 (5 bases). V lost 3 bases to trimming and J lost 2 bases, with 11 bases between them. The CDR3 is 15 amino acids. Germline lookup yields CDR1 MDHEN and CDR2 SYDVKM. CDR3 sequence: CASSFVGVGNQPQHF. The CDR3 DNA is TGTGCCAGCAGTTTTGTGGGGGTGGGCAATCAGCCCCAGCATTTT.

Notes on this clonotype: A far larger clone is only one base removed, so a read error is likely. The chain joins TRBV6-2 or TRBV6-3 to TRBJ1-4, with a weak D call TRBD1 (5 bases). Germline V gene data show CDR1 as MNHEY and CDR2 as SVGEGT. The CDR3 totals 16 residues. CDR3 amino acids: CASNYSIGGTNEKLFF. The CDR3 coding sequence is TGTGCCAGCAATTACTCCATCGGGGGGACTAATGAAAAACTGTTTTTT.

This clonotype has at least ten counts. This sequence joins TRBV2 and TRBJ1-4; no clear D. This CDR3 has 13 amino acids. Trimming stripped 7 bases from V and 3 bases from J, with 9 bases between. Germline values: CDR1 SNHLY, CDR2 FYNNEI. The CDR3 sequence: CASTEQPNEKLFF. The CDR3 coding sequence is TGTGCCAGCACGGAACAGCCTAATGAAAAACTGTTTTTT.

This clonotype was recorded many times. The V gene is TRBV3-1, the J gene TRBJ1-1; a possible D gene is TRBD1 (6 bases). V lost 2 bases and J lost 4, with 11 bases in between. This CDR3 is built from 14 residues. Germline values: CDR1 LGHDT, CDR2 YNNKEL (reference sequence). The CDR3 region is CASSQLGGGTEAFF. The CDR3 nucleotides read TGTGCCAGCAGCCAACTAGGGGGTGGCACTGAAGCTTTCTTT. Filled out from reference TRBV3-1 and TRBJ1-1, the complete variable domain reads DTAVSQTPKYLVTQMGNDKSIKCEQNLGHDTMYWYKQDSKKFLKIMFSYNNKELIINETVPNRFSPKSPDKAHLNLHINSLELGDSAVYFCASSQLGGGTEAFFGQGTRLTVV.

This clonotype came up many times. The CDR3 DNA sequence: TGTGCCAGCAGACCAGACAGGGCGTCGGGTAACTATGGCTACACCTTC. This translates into CASRPDRASGNYGYTF. The chain carries TRBV28 and TRBJ1-2; 7 bases align to TRBD1. The V gene end was trimmed by 6 bases and the J gene end by 1 base; junction bases not matched to a gene: 11. CDR1 and CDR2 (germline): MDHEN, SYDVKM. The CDR3 has 16 residues.